The 25 T cell receptor beta chains in this list originate from one sample, sequenced in a study of a mutant IDH1 vaccine in newly diagnosed glioma. Sample time point: week 35, safety follow-up. With topical imiquimod, each dose of the vaccine consisted of 300 ug of mutant IDH1 20-mer peptide. The antigens for these receptors are not known. Using immunoSEQ multiplex PCR, the repertoire was profiled, and TCRdb retains in-frame clones only, with some absent. The data show tens of thousands of clones, under 90% seen once. The source material was PBMCs, sampled from a glioma patient whose treatment included an IDH1 peptide vaccine. These receptors were collected from a man aged 30-40 years with glioma.

The chain joins TRBV10-1 to TRBJ2-7; tentative D call: TRBD2 (7 bases). V lost 6 bases to trimming and J lost 7 bases, with 16 bases between them. Germline-derived CDR1 and CDR2 are WNHNN and SYGVQD (reference sequence). The CDR3 extends over 13 amino acids. DNA for the CDR3: TGCGCCAGCAGCTCCGGGGGGCCGGTAGAGCAGTACTTC. Its protein is CASSSGGPVEQYF.

The J gene is TRBJ2-1, the V gene TRBV5-6; D gene uncertain. Trimming cost V 2 bases and J 3 bases, with 3 bases left between them. Germline V gene lookup returns CDR1 SGHDT and CDR2 YYEEEE. There are 12 residues in the CDR3. The CDR3 loop is CASSFVYNEQFF. CDR3 DNA: TGTGCCAGCAGCTTTGTCTACAATGAGCAGTTCTTC.

The J gene is TRBJ1-6, the V gene TRBV7-9, with D perhaps matching TRBD1 (5 bases). Trimming stripped 2 bases from V and 9 bases from J, with 8 bases between. This CDR3 region has 13 residues. Germline CDR1 is SEHNR and CDR2 is FQNEAQ (reference sequence). CDR3: CASSLQGLSPLHF. The CDR3 coding sequence is TGTGCCAGCAGCTTACAGGGACTTTCACCCCTCCACTTT.

This clone has only one observation. The chain carries TRBV9 and TRBJ2-3, with 13 bases lining up with TRBD2. V was pared by 0 bases and J by 0 bases, with 4 bases of the junction left unmatched. Germline V gene lookup returns CDR1 SGDLS and CDR2 YYNGEE. This CDR3 has 18 residues. CDR3 coding DNA: TGTGCCAGCAGCGTAGCACTAGCGGGGGGGACAAGCACAGATACGCAGTATTTT. Translated: CASSVALAGGTSTDTQYF.

The chain combines TRBV6-6 with TRBJ1-6; no clear D gene. Germline CDR1 and CDR2: MNHNY and SVGAGI (reference sequence). This CDR3 is 12 amino acids long. The V end lost 4 bases, the J end lost 15 bases, and 13 bases lay between the germline ends. The CDR3 nucleotides read TGTGCCAGCAGTTTCGACGAACAGAACCTCCACTTT. Encoded protein: CASSFDEQNLHF.

The genes are TRBV5-8 and TRBJ2-2; 9 nucleotides align to TRBD1. The length of the CDR3 is 14 residues. Germline loops: CDR1 SGHTS, CDR2 YDEGEE. Losses at the gene ends were 6 bases for V and 7 bases for J; bases not matched to a gene: 7. Here the CDR3 DNA reads TGTGCCAGCAACCAGGGACAGGGCATCGGGGAGCTGTTTTTT. As protein: CASNQGQGIGELFF. Full variable domain (remainder filled in from reference TRBV5-8 and TRBJ2-2): EAGVTQSPTHLIKTRGQQATLRCSPISGHTSVYWYQQALGLGLQFLLWYDEGEERNRGNFPPRFSGRQFPNYSSELNVNALELEDSALYLCASNQGQGIGELFFGEGSRLTVL.

A single count supports this clone. V and J are TRBV12-5 and TRBJ2-3; TRBD2 aligns across 7 bases. There are 18 residues in the CDR3. V lost 0 bases, J lost 3 bases, and 12 bases stayed unmatched. CDR1 LGHNT and CDR2 FRNRAP come from the germline V gene. CDR3 sequence reads: CASGLVGTIRSKTDTQYF. CDR3 bases: TGTGCTAGTGGTTTGGTTGGGACTATCAGATCTAAAACAGATACGCAGTATTTT.

The rearrangement joins TRBV6-5 to TRBJ1-3, with 8 positions matching TRBD1. The CDR3 sequence is 15 residues long. With 6 bases clipped from V and 0 bases from J, the junction kept 4 bases outside the gene matches. Per the germline V gene, CDR1 is MNHEY and CDR2 is SVGAGI. The CDR3 DNA reads TGTGCCAGCAGCCAAGGGACAGGCTCTGGAAACACCATATATTTT. Amino acids: CASSQGTGSGNTIYF.

This chain joins TRBV10-2 and TRBJ2-5; D gene unclear. Germline V lookup: CDR1 WSHSY, CDR2 SAAADI. CDR3 length: 13 residues. V gave up 6 bases and J gave up 7 bases, with 15 bases separating them. CDR3 sequence: CASSIGPSRTQYF. CDR3 nucleotides: TGCGCCAGCAGCATCGGACCCTCGAGGACCCAGTACTTC.

The genes are TRBV4-1 and TRBJ2-5; perhaps TRBD1 as D (6 bases). The CDR3 loop spans 15 amino acids. With 3 bases removed from V and 5 bases from J, the gap between germline ends came to 16 bases. Germline CDR1 MGHRA, CDR2 YSYEKL. The CDR3 loop is CASSQGAGLLETQYF. Here the CDR3 DNA reads TGCGCCAGCAGCCAGGGGGCCGGATTATTGGAGACCCAGTACTTC.

To note about this clone: The junction departs from germline at one end; a sequencing error may be responsible. The chain carries TRBV6-1 and TRBJ1-1; 7 positions match TRBD1. The CDR3 totals 15 residues. CDR1 MNHNS and CDR2 SASEGT come from the germline V gene. The CDR3 protein is CAISDPGTVNTEAFF. The CDR3 bases are TGTGCCATCAGTGATCCCGGGACAGTCAACACTGAAGCTTTCTTT.

The V and J genes are TRBV6-5 and TRBJ1-1; TRBD1 matches 8 bases. V gave up 6 bases and J gave up 2 bases; unmatched junction bases: 8. The CDR3 contains 15 residues. CDR1 and CDR2 (germline): MNHEY, SVGAGI. The CDR3, as DNA: TGTGCCAGCAGCCCCGACAGGGGTCTAAACACTGAAGCTTTCTTT. Amino acids: CASSPDRGLNTEAFF.

The chain uses TRBV15 and TRBJ2-6; maybe TRBD2 (5 bases). Per the germline V gene, CDR1 is LNHNV and CDR2 is YYDKDF (reference sequence). The CDR3 contains 16 residues. With 1 base removed from V and 0 bases from J, the gap between germline ends came to 7 bases. The CDR3 DNA reads as TGTGCCACCAGCAGAGTTGGGAGCTCTGGGGCCAACGTCCTGACTTTC. Translated: CATSRVGSSGANVLTF.

The chain carries TRBV18 and TRBJ1-5; D not certain. The CDR3 extends over 16 amino acids. The germline V and J ends were trimmed by 3 bases and 6 bases, with 18 bases remaining between them. The germline gives CDR1 KGHSH, CDR2 LQKENI. The CDR3 bases are TGTGCCAGCTCACCCCCAGGAGGGCACCGGGGTCAGCCCCAGCATTTT. Amino acid sequence: CASSPPGGHRGQPQHF. Full variable domain (outside the CDR3, taken from reference TRBV18 and TRBJ1-5): NAGVMQNPRHLVRRRGQEARLRCSPMKGHSHVYWYRQLPEEGLKFMVYLQKENIIDESGMPKERFSAEFPKEGPSILRIQQVVRGDSAAYFCASSPPGGHRGQPQHFGDGTRLSIL.

The CDR3 sequence: CASSLATGREKLFF. CDR3 bases: TGTGCCAGCAGCTTGGCGACAGGAAGGGAAAAACTGTTTTTT. V usage is TRBV5-5 and J usage is TRBJ1-4, with TRBD1 as a possible D gene (6 bases). The CDR3 extends over 14 amino acids. Germline V CDR1 and CDR2: SGHKS, YYEKEE (reference sequence). Trimming removed 0 bases at V and 8 bases at J, with 11 bases between.

The chain is built from TRBV5-1 and TRBJ1-6, with D unclear. From germline, CDR1 is SGHRS and CDR2 YFSETQ. V shed 3 bases and J shed 4 bases, with 14 bases lying between them. The CDR3 has 16 amino acids. Here the CDR3 DNA reads TGCGCCAGCAGCTCCTCACGGGGTGTTTATAATTCACCCCTCCACTTT. Protein: CASSSSRGVYNSPLHF.

The rearrangement joins TRBV18 to TRBJ1-5, with a tentative D call TRBD1 (6 bases). V lost 5 bases and J lost 6, with 14 bases in between. The CDR3 covers 14 residues. Germline V gene sequence: CDR1 KGHSH, CDR2 LQKENI. The CDR3 DNA reads TGTGCCAGCTCAGAAAGTACAGGGAGTCAGCCCCAGCATTTT. Its translation is CASSESTGSQPQHF.

The chain joins TRBV5-1 to TRBJ2-2; D remains unclear. V gave up 2 bases and J gave up 2 bases, with 10 bases separating them. The CDR3 has 15 amino acids. From germline, CDR1 is SGHRS and CDR2 YFSETQ. CDR3 DNA sequence: TGCGCCAGCAGCTTCGGAGATATAAACACCGGGGAGCTGTTTTTT. Protein sequence: CASSFGDINTGELFF.

V and J are TRBV7-9 and TRBJ1-2; no clear D. CDR3 length: 13 residues. Germline V gives CDR1 SEHNR, CDR2 FQNEAQ (reference sequence). Trimming took off 5 bases at V and 8 bases at J, with 15 bases between the two ends. The DNA for the CDR3 is TGTGCCAGCAGCCGTCTAATTGAAGGGGGCTACACCTTC. Translated: CASSRLIEGGYTF.

The rearrangement uses TRBV4-1 and TRBJ1-2, with TRBD1 matching over 7 bases. Germline CDR1 is MGHRA and CDR2 is YSYEKL. The junction had 9 bases not matched to a gene; V was cut back by 0 bases and J by 5 bases. This CDR3 spans 16 amino acids. The CDR3 nucleotides are TGCGCCAGCAGCCAAGATGGGGACAGTTCTCGGTATGGCTACACCTTC. Its protein is CASSQDGDSSRYGYTF.

The rearrangement joins TRBV6-1 to TRBJ1-1; 7 bases are a match to TRBD1. V was pared by 3 bases and J by 0 bases, with 7 bases of the junction left unmatched. CDR1 is MNHNS and CDR2 is SASEGT in the germline V gene. The CDR3 totals 16 residues. The CDR3 bases are TGTGCCAGCAGTGATATACCCCAGGGGGTGAACACTGAAGCTTTCTTT. This encodes CASSDIPQGVNTEAFF.

The chain uses TRBV30 and TRBJ1-2, with 11 bases identical to TRBD1. J gave up 3 bases and V 2 bases, and 2 bases lay outside the gene matches. The germline CDR1 and CDR2 sequences are GTSNPN and SVGIG (reference sequence). The CDR3 is made up of 14 amino acids. The CDR3 spells CAWSWGQGDYGYTF. The CDR3 bases are TGTGCCTGGAGTTGGGGACAGGGGGACTATGGCTACACCTTC. Full variable domain (missing parts from reference TRBV30 and TRBJ1-2): SQTIHQWPATLVQPVGSPLSLECTVEGTSNPNLYWYRQAAGRGLQLLFYSVGIGQISSEVPQNLSASRPQDRQFILSSKKLLLSDSGFYLCAWSWGQGDYGYTFGSGTRLTVV.

This chain connects TRBV5-4 to TRBJ1-5; possible D gene TRBD1, 5 bases. The CDR3 contains 16 residues. V gave up 0 bases and J gave up 6 bases, with 16 bases separating them. The germline gives CDR1 SGHNT, CDR2 YYREEE (reference sequence). The CDR3 protein is CASSLGAPGEGQPQHF. As DNA, the CDR3 is TGTGCCAGCAGCTTGGGGGCCCCGGGGGAAGGTCAGCCCCAGCATTTT.

V and J are TRBV4-1 and TRBJ2-1; D possibly matches TRBD1 or TRBD2 (5 bases each). The V gene lost 1 base and the J gene lost 1 base, with 11 bases spanning the gap. The CDR3 is 16 residues long. CDR1 MGHRA and CDR2 YSYEKL come from the germline V gene. The CDR3 nucleotides are TGCGCCAGCAGCCAAGGGGACCGACCTTCCTACAATGAGCAGTTCTTC. Translated, it gives CASSQGDRPSYNEQFF.

The CDR3, as DNA: TGTGCCAGCAGCCCCCGGCCGGGACAGGTTGCGGGGATGAGTAGGTCTTTCTTT. The encoded protein is CASSPRPGQVAGMSRSFF. This chain joins TRBV7-6 and TRBJ1-1, with 8 bases matching TRBD1. There are 18 residues in the CDR3. V was clipped by 5 bases and J by 12 bases; unmatched bases: 26. CDR1 and CDR2 (germline): SGHVS, FNYEAQ.